A single TCR beta chain is shown here with its context. The sample is drawn from a study of shared clonotypes between healthy human individuals. Across the whole study: A donor's plate count was three for CD4 naive and three for CD4 memory; CD8 naive had two and CD8 memory one.

The germline V gene has CDR1 SGDLS and CDR2 YYNGEE. Trimming stripped 0 bases from V and 1 base from J, with 19 bases between. The CDR3 is made up of 18 amino acids. Healthy HIV-negative adults without recent acute infections or vaccinations served as donors. Only in-frame clones appear in the TCRdb table, and some are missing; sequencing was by immunoSEQ multiplex PCR. This table has a few million clones, roughly nine tenths appearing once. V gene TRBV9 combines with J gene TRBJ2-5; D might be TRBD1 (6 bases). The sequencing input was naive CD4+ T cells sorted from blood. The subset: CD45RA+ positively selected. This sequence was found in a man younger than 30 in good health. The CDR3 DNA follows: TGTGCCAGCAGCGTAGCTGGGGTTGGACAGCGCTTCCAAGAGACCCAGTACTTC. Encoded protein: CASSVAGVGQRFQETQYF. Using reference TRBV9 and TRBJ2-5 for the parts outside the CDR3, the full variable domain is DSGVTQTPKHLITATGQRVTLRCSPRSGDLSVYWYQQSLDQGLQFLIQYYNGEERAKGNILERFSAQQFPDLHSELNLSSLELGDSALYFCASSVAGVGQRFQETQYFGPGTRLLVL.